The rows below give T cell receptor beta chains drawn from one sample of a study of cytomegalovirus exposure and HLA in healthy donors. Produced via immunoSEQ multiplex PCR; TCRdb's table is partial and in-frame only. The repertoire holds 150,000 to 200,000 clones, with around 79% as singletons. Sequencing input: PBMCs. Receptors were obtained from a woman aged 45-59 years in good health and CMV-seronegative. CDR3s include the opening cysteine and the closing phenylalanine or tryptophan.

j_call v_call cdr3_aa
TRBJ1-2 TRBV27 CASSLAAGAYGYTF
TRBJ1-3 TRBV5-1 CASSLSLAAGNTIYF
TRBJ2-5 TRBV9 CASSVDGTRQETQYF
TRBJ1-3 TRBV13 CASSFGVLTGNTIYF
TRBJ1-2 TRBV28 CASSFRGYGYTF
TRBJ1-5 TRBV7-8 CASSSIPQGALNQPQHF
TRBJ1-1 TRBV6-5 CASSYNTANTEAFF
TRBJ2-3 TRBV9 CASSVGLAGGGADTQYF
TRBJ1-5 TRBV19 CATRDRPRGAQHF
TRBJ1-2 TRBV5-1 CASSQQGGNGYTF
TRBJ2-7 TRBV19 CALWDGGDEQYF
TRBJ2-3 TRBV6-5 CASSYSFAGGTDTQYF
TRBJ1-6 TRBV7-3 CASSLTPAGGNSPLHF
TRBJ2-5 TRBV5-8 CASSLGTREETQYF
TRBJ2-5 TRBV7-3 CASSAGLGETQYF
TRBJ2-3 TRBV5-4 CASRTWPLSDASTDTQYF
TRBJ2-1 TRBV7-9 CASSLAGVGVNEQFF
TRBJ1-4 TRBV6-1 CASSPHNEKLFF
TRBJ2-3 TRBV5-6 CASSPIFPGLAGAADTQYF
TRBJ1-5 TRBV5-6 CASSFMARGLRSNQPQHF
TRBJ2-1 TRBV7-9 CASSSTSDRGNEQFF
TRBJ2-6 TRBV5-1 CASSSTNRGGSGANVLTF
TRBJ2-5 TRBV28 CASGGAGETQYF
TRBJ1-1 TRBV2 CASGAHGNTEAFF
TRBJ1-4 TRBV25-1 CASGQTVLFF
TRBJ2-6 TRBV6-4 CASSAGTGTGANVLTF
TRBJ2-7 TRBV15 CATSRDIGRGDYEQYF
TRBJ1-4 TRBV6-6 CASSLTQGNEKLFF
TRBJ1-2 TRBV6-1 CASSESGRIFYGYTF
TRBJ2-7 TRBV28 CASRQPGQSQYEQYF
TRBJ1-2 TRBV5-1 CASSRGTGQISDYGYTF
TRBJ2-1 TRBV4-2 CASSQDVERRYNEQFF
TRBJ2-6 TRBV6-5 CASRFTGAGANVLTF
TRBJ1-1 TRBV28 CASSSLGRAEAFF
TRBJ1-2 TRBV2 CASSRDRARGYTF
TRBJ1-1 TRBV7-3 CASSLGTGGVTEAFF
TRBJ1-2 TRBV14 CASSPLGTIYGYTF
TRBJ2-7 TRBV5-1 CASSTRTGIYEQYF
TRBJ2-3 TRBV4-2 CASSQGTSGATTDTQYF
TRBJ2-7 TRBV27 CASSFGYEQYF
TRBJ2-5 TRBV25-1 CAARGDLWEQYF